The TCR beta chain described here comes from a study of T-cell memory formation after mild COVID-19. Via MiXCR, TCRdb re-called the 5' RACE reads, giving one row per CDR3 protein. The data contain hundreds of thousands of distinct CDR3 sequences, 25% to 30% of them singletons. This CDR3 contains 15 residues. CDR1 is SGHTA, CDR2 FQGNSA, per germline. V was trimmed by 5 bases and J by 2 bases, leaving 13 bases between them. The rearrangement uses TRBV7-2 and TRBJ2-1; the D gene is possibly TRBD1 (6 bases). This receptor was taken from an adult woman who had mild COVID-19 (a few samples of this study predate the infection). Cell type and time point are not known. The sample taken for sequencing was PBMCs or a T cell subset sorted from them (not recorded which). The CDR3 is CASSPGRDTYNEQFF. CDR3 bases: TGTGCCAGCAGCCCCGGTCGGGACACCTACAATGAGCAGTTCTTC.